This entry features one T cell receptor (beta chain) sequence. What it recognizes is unknown. A read error may explain this, as a much larger clone is one base away. These data come from a study of blood T cells in healthy people across ages. Study findings and constraints: Researchers judged that diversity estimates from one million T cells fell short of true values. Unknown donor CMV status possibly confounded expanded clonotype changes. Since the PBMCs were unsorted, naive and antigen-experienced cells could not be conclusively compared.

V trimming: 0 bases; J trimming: 15 bases; junction bases outside the gene matches: 11. The CDR3 consists of 14 residues. Per the germline V gene, CDR1 is LGHDT and CDR2 is YNNKEL (reference sequence). A second about 7 to 11 cycle PCR used barcoded and J-beta primers. TCRdb used MiXCR to reprocess the 5' RACE reads, holding one entry per CDR3 protein. The profile shows 550,000 to 800,000 distinct CDR3 sequences, approximately 29% of them singletons. This chain links TRBV3-1 with TRBJ2-4; the match to TRBD1 covers 7 bases. The TCR sequence derives from a woman older than 75 in good health. Input material: blood. CDR3 bases: TGTGCCAGCAGCCAAGAGGGGACAGACTACGAGCGGTACTTC. As protein: CASSQEGTDYERYF. Using reference TRBV3-1 and TRBJ2-4 for the parts outside the CDR3, the full variable domain is DTAVSQTPKYLVTQMGNDKSIKCEQNLGHDTMYWYKQDSKKFLKIMFSYNNKELIINETVPNRFSPKSPDKAHLNLHINSLELGDSAVYFCASSQEGTDYERYFGAGTRLSVL.